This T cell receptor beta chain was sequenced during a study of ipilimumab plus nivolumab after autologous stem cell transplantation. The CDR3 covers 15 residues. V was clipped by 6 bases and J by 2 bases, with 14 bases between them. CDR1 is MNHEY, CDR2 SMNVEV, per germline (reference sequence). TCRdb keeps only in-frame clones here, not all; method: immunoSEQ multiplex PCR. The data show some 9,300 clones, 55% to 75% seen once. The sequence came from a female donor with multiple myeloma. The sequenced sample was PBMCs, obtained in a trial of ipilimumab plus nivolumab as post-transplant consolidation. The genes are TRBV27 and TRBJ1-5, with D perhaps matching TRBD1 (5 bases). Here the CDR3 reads CASSFDSWGNQPQHF. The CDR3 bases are TGTGCCAGCAGCTTTGACAGTTGGGGCAATCAGCCCCAGCATTTT.